Presented here are 26 T cell receptor beta chains from one specimen sequenced in a study of vaccination and CD4 T cells after COVID-19. Antigens for these TCRs are unknown. Sequenced with the Oncomine TCR Beta short-read assay was DNA taken from cultured CD4+ T cells. One entry per CDR3 protein results from TCRdb running MiXCR on the PCR reads. The sample records about 12,000 distinct CDR3 sequences, roughly 51% being singletons. Noted treatment: 10-day PBMC culture with coronavirus spike peptide pools or control peptides (ViraFEST assay). The specimen was CD4+ T cells from blood, cultured in vitro. Source of these receptors: a human donor who had recovered from COVID-19.

This rearrangement joins TRBV2 to TRBJ2-7; D is unclear. This CDR3 is 12 amino acids long. Trimming pared 5 bases from V and 7 bases from J, leaving 12 bases between. In germline, CDR1 is SNHLY, CDR2 FYNNEI. CDR3 loop: CASSFGVGEQYF. The CDR3 region has the DNA TGTGCCAGCAGTTTTGGAGTGGGGGAGCAGTACTTC.

V and J are TRBV7-2 and TRBJ2-7; 7 positions agree with TRBD1. In germline, CDR1 is SGHTA, CDR2 FQGNSA. Trimming at V came to 1 base and at J to 7 bases, leaving 10 bases not matched to a gene. The CDR3 runs to 15 residues. CDR3 bases: TGTGCCAGCAGCTTAGAGTCGACAGGGAGTAGAGAGCAGTACTTC. Protein product: CASSLESTGSREQYF.

The genes are TRBV7-9 and TRBJ1-2; D is unresolved. The CDR3 is made up of 12 amino acids. Between the trimmed V and J ends, which lost 2 bases and 1 base, there was a span of 2 bases. CDR1 and CDR2 (germline): SEHNR, FQNEAQ (reference sequence). This CDR3 is CASSLSNYGYTF. DNA of the CDR3: TGTGCCAGCAGCTTAAGTAACTATGGCTACACCTTC.

This chain connects TRBV12-2 to TRBJ1-1. TRBV12-2 is classified as a pseudogene. The CDR3 is 13 residues long. The CDR3, as DNA: TGTGCAAGTCGCTTAAGGCGGATGACTGAAGCTTTCTTT. This sequence encodes CASRLRRMTEAFF.

V gene TRBV7-8 combines with J gene TRBJ2-7, with 8 bases identical to TRBD1. Trimming cost V 5 bases and J 1 base; bases outside gene matches: 4. This CDR3 is built from 14 residues. Germline-derived CDR1 and CDR2 are SGHVS and FQNEAQ. The CDR3 DNA is TGTGCCAGCAGCAGGACAGGGTTGTCCTACGAGCAGTACTTC. Translating it yields CASSRTGLSYEQYF.

The chain is built from TRBV6-1 and TRBJ2-7, with D tentatively TRBD2 (6 bases). The CDR3 is 15 residues long. The ends were cut back, 6 bases at V and 4 bases at J, with 19 bases in the middle. CDR1 is MNHNS and CDR2 is SASEGT in the germline V gene. CDR3 in amino acids: CASSLTGTEGYEQYF. The CDR3 DNA sequence: TGTGCCAGCAGCCTTACCGGGACGGAGGGATACGAGCAGTACTTC.

This sequence joins TRBV20-1 and TRBJ2-1, with 9 bases aligning to TRBD1. The germline gives CDR1 DFQATT, CDR2 SNEGSKA (reference sequence). There are 17 residues in the CDR3. V gave up 6 bases and J gave up 4 bases; unmatched junction bases: 16. CDR3 nucleotides: TGCAGTGCATCGCCTGGACAGGGGCTCGCCCTTTACAATGAGCAGTTCTTC. Translated, it gives CSASPGQGLALYNEQFF.

This clonotype was observed a few times. The chain carries TRBV20-1 and TRBJ1-4; D is undetermined. V was cut by 5 bases and J by 3 bases, with 10 bases left in between. Germline CDR1 and CDR2: DFQATT and SNEGSKA (reference sequence). The CDR3 is 13 amino acids. CDR3 DNA sequence: TGCAGTGCTTTGAATCCGCCTAATGAAAAACTGTTTTTT. Its translation is CSALNPPNEKLFF.

The rearrangement joins TRBV6-1 to TRBJ2-5; TRBD1 aligns across 7 bases. The CDR3 contains 14 residues. Germline V gives CDR1 MNHNS, CDR2 SASEGT. With 4 bases clipped from V and 2 bases from J, the junction kept 4 bases outside the gene matches. CDR3 DNA sequence: TGTGCCAGCAGTGCGCCGGGACAGCAAGAGACCCAGTACTTC. Translating gives CASSAPGQQETQYF.

V gene TRBV29-1 combines with J gene TRBJ1-1, with TRBD1 matching 7 bases. This CDR3 has 12 residues. V lost 7 bases and J lost 1; bases outside the gene matches: 3. CDR1 and CDR2 (germline): SQVTM, ANQGSEA. The CDR3 nucleotides are TGCAGCGCCCGGACAGGGAACACTGAAGCTTTCTTT. The encoded protein is CSARTGNTEAFF.

V and J are TRBV6-2 or TRBV6-3 and TRBJ1-2; no clear D gene. The CDR3 runs to 13 residues. Germline V gene sequence: CDR1 MNHEY, CDR2 SVGEGT. V gave up 0 bases and J gave up 8 bases, with 10 bases separating them. The CDR3, as DNA: TGTGCCAGCAGTTACTCGAGGGTAGAGGGCTACACCTTC. It is translated as CASSYSRVEGYTF.

The V call is TRBV12-5, the J call TRBJ2-5; TRBD1 agrees at 7 bases. The germline gives CDR1 LGHNT, CDR2 FRNRAP. The length of the CDR3 is 15 residues. Trimming at V came to 5 bases and at J to 0 bases, leaving 6 bases not matched to a gene. CDR3 protein: CASGPGQTYQETQYF. The CDR3 bases are TGTGCTAGTGGTCCGGGACAGACGTACCAAGAGACCCAGTACTTC.

The chain carries TRBV6-1 and TRBJ2-7, with 9 positions matching TRBD1. V shed 6 bases, J shed 1 base, and the junction held 10 bases outside the gene matches. This CDR3 spans 16 amino acids. CDR1 MNHNS and CDR2 SASEGT come from the germline V gene. This CDR3 reads CASRSPGQGRSYEQYF. CDR3 nucleotide sequence: TGTGCCAGCAGATCGCCGGGACAGGGTCGGTCCTACGAGCAGTACTTC.

The sample holds a few counts of this clonotype. This chain links TRBV20-1 with TRBJ2-5; D is unresolved. Germline CDR1 DFQATT, CDR2 SNEGSKA (reference sequence). The length of the CDR3 is 13 residues. V lost 6 bases to trimming and J lost 2 bases, with 13 bases between them. Here the CDR3 reads CSAPSPSQETQYF. The CDR3 region has the DNA TGCAGTGCCCCCTCGCCGTCGCAAGAGACCCAGTACTTC.

V is TRBV20-1 and J is TRBJ1-1; possibly TRBD1 for D (6 bases). Germline loops: CDR1 DFQATT, CDR2 SNEGSKA (reference sequence). Deletions cut 0 bases from V and 1 base from J, with 9 bases between. The CDR3 has 14 residues. CDR3 bases: TGCAGTGCTAGAGAGGGGGGCCCGAACACTGAAGCTTTCTTT. The encoded protein is CSAREGGPNTEAFF.

There are a few counts of this clonotype. The V gene is TRBV6-5, the J gene TRBJ2-2, with D possibly called TRBD1 or TRBD2 (7 bases each). The CDR3 has 16 amino acids. The V and J ends lost 2 bases and 6 bases respectively, with 16 bases between them. Germline V lookup: CDR1 MNHEY, CDR2 SVGAGI. The CDR3 here is CASSYGPGGASGELFF. The CDR3 coding sequence is TGTGCCAGCAGTTACGGGCCAGGGGGGGCATCCGGGGAGCTGTTTTTT.

The chain joins TRBV7-9 to TRBJ1-1, with 7 bases fitting TRBD1. CDR1 is SEHNR and CDR2 is FQNEAQ in the germline V gene (reference sequence). The V segment lost 5 bases and the J segment 1 base; nucleotides outside the gene matches: 7. This CDR3 spans 15 amino acids. This CDR3 reads CASSPRTGPNTEAFF. The CDR3 DNA reads as TGTGCCAGCAGCCCTAGGACAGGCCCGAACACTGAAGCTTTCTTT.

The chain recombines TRBV7-2 with TRBJ2-1, with 8 bases fitting TRBD2. Germline CDR1 is SGHTA and CDR2 is FQGNSA. V shed 4 bases, J shed 4 bases, and the junction held 3 bases outside the gene matches. The CDR3 has 14 amino acids. DNA for the CDR3: TGTGCCAGCAGCTCTAGCGGGCGATACAATGAGCAGTTCTTC. Translating it yields CASSSSGRYNEQFF.

The V gene is TRBV6-1, the J gene TRBJ1-6; no clear D. The ends were cut back, 6 bases at V and 9 bases at J, with 15 bases in the middle. Germline loops: CDR1 MNHNS, CDR2 SASEGT. The CDR3 length is 14 residues. The CDR3 sequence: CASSHTRGPSPLHF. As DNA, the CDR3 is TGTGCCAGCAGCCATACACGAGGCCCTTCACCCCTCCACTTT.

The chain combines TRBV2 with TRBJ2-5; 11 bases fit TRBD1. This CDR3 is built from 15 residues. With 6 bases clipped from V and 1 base from J, the junction kept 4 bases outside the gene matches. Germline V CDR1 and CDR2: SNHLY, FYNNEI. The CDR3 coding sequence is TGTGCCAGCAGCGCCGGGACAGGGGGCCAAGAGACCCAGTACTTC. It is translated as CASSAGTGGQETQYF.

The chain has TRBV28 and TRBJ2-7; TRBD1 might be the D (6 bases). The CDR3 is 14 residues long. Trimming pared 8 bases from V and 1 base from J, leaving 15 bases between. Germline V gene lookup returns CDR1 MDHEN and CDR2 SYDVKM. The DNA of the CDR3 is TGTGCCAGCCGTACACAGGGAGTATCCTACGAGCAGTACTTC. Its translation is CASRTQGVSYEQYF.

Here the CDR3 reads CASSTEGDSTEAFF. Written as DNA, the CDR3 is TGTGCCAGCAGTACAGAGGGAGACTCCACTGAAGCTTTCTTT. The rearrangement uses TRBV6-1 and TRBJ1-1; no definite D call. Germline-derived CDR1 and CDR2 are MNHNS and SASEGT. V lost 5 bases and J 4 bases, leaving 14 bases between the germline ends. The CDR3 is 14 residues long.

This clonotype was seen more than once but under ten times. The rearrangement uses TRBV24-1 and TRBJ2-5; D gene unclear. The CDR3 contains 13 residues. CDR1 is KGHDR and CDR2 is SFDVKD in the germline V gene. V dropped 3 bases and J dropped 2 bases, with 6 bases sitting between them. The CDR3, as DNA: TGTGCCACCAGTGATGGAATGCAAGAGACCCAGTACTTC. This sequence encodes CATSDGMQETQYF.

V usage is TRBV12-3 or TRBV12-4 and J usage is TRBJ2-4; D remains unclear. V gave up 2 bases and J gave up 0 bases, with 5 bases separating them. This CDR3 spans 14 amino acids. The CDR3 DNA follows: TGTGCCAGCAGTTTAACTGTAGCCAAAAACATTCAGTACTTC. Its translation is CASSLTVAKNIQYF.

In DNA form, the CDR3 reads TGTGCCAGCAGTGTGGGGATCTCTGGGGCCAACGTCCTGACTTTC. Residues: CASSVGISGANVLTF. This chain links TRBV6-1 with TRBJ2-6; unclear D gene. The CDR3 runs 15 residues. Germline CDR1 MNHNS, CDR2 SASEGT. Trimming removed 4 bases from V and 0 bases from J, with 7 bases in between.

The J gene is TRBJ2-3, the V gene TRBV6-1; D is unresolved. Germline values: CDR1 MNHNS, CDR2 SASEGT. The V gene lost 6 bases and the J gene lost 1 base, with 8 bases spanning the gap. The CDR3 spans 13 residues. CDR3 sequence reads: CASRLDGTDTQYF. The DNA for the CDR3 is TGTGCCAGCAGACTGGACGGCACAGATACGCAGTATTTT.